This TCR beta chain emerged from a study of T-cell memory formation after mild COVID-19. This CDR3 contains 13 residues. The germline gives CDR1 MGHDK, CDR2 SYGVNS. With 1 base clipped from V and 15 bases from J, the junction kept 7 bases outside the gene matches. On this clonotype itself: The antigen is not known.

Using constant-segment primers, 5'RACE produced TCR alpha and TCR beta cDNA libraries carrying sample barcodes and UMIs. TCRdb reprocessed the 5' RACE reads with MiXCR, giving one entry per CDR3 protein. The top ten hold 8.1% of the sample, which has approximately 560,000 distinct CDR3 sequences, around 16% seen once. General study findings and limits: What remained unconfirmed was the SARS-CoV-2 specificity of second-wave clones peaking on day 37. Clones shrinking between day 15 and 85 showed a balanced CD4/CD8 split, and those that grew later tilted toward CD4+.

This sequence joins TRBV25-1 and TRBJ2-1; 9 positions agree with TRBD1. This clonotype was sampled from an adult woman who had mild COVID-19 (a few samples of this study predate the infection). Cell type and time point are not known. The sequenced sample consisted of PBMCs or a T cell subset sorted from them (not recorded which). The DNA for the CDR3 is TGTGCCAGCAGTGAATTCCTAGGACAGGGGTCGTTCTTC. Amino acids: CASSEFLGQGSFF.